The clone carrying this T cell receptor beta chain was found a few times. Its antigen is still unknown. These data belong to a study of T cells in localized non-small cell lung cancer. Study-wide results and limits: Tumor showed lower T cell clonality than uninvolved adjacent lung, where it was highest.

Trimming stripped 3 bases from V and 3 bases from J, with 14 bases between. Germline V CDR1 and CDR2: MDHEN, SYDVKM. The CDR3 totals 15 residues. The repertoire was sequenced with immunoSEQ multiplex PCR; TCRdb's copy has only in-frame clones and lacks some. Among 3,000 to 4,000 clones listed, approximately 20% were seen once. The chain combines TRBV28 with TRBJ1-2; D is uncertain. The starting material was lung tumor tissue, obtained before any cancer treatment. This clonotype was sampled from a female donor older than 55 with stage II lung adenocarcinoma. In nucleotides, the CDR3 is TGTGCCAGCAGTTTGGGCCGGGATGACTACTATGGCTACACCTTC. Amino acid sequence: CASSLGRDDYYGYTF.